What follows are 15 T cell receptor beta chains derived from one specimen sequenced in a study of T-cell reconstitution after alpha-beta-depleted transplantation in children. Unique molecular identifiers featured in how the TCRbeta library was prepared. Each CDR3 protein is one row after TCRdb ran MiXCR on the PCR reads. Among some 590,000 distinct CDR3 sequences listed, roughly a tenth were seen once. The starting material was PBMCs from the stem cell graft donor, obtained from the stem cell graft. All receptors derive from a human donor who donated a stem cell graft to a child with acute myeloid leukemia.

This clonotype was seen at least ten times. The chain links TRBV12-3 or TRBV12-4 to TRBJ2-2, with D unresolved. The germline V and J ends were trimmed by 6 bases and 2 bases, with 16 bases remaining between them. The CDR3 runs to 16 residues. The CDR3 sequence is CASSLGGAINTGELFF. The CDR3 DNA follows: TGTGCCAGCAGCCTGGGCGGAGCGATTAACACCGGGGAGCTGTTTTTT.

This chain uses TRBV5-1 with TRBJ2-1, with TRBD2 matching over 13 bases. V was clipped by 7 bases and J by 7 bases; unmatched bases: 8. The CDR3 totals 15 residues. Germline CDR1 is SGHRS and CDR2 is YFSETQ. The CDR3 reads CASCTGTSGINEQFF. As DNA, the CDR3 is TGCGCCAGCTGCACCGGGACTAGCGGGATAAATGAGCAGTTCTTC.

This clonotype was observed a few times. The gene calls are TRBV6-2 or TRBV6-3 and TRBJ2-7; D is possibly TRBD1 (5 bases). The germline V gene encodes CDR1 MNHEY and CDR2 SVGEGT. V was trimmed by 4 bases and J by 7 bases, leaving 11 bases between them. CDR3 length: 12 amino acids. CDR3 protein: CASSSTPGEQYF. The CDR3, as DNA: TGTGCCAGCAGTTCCACCCCAGGGGAGCAGTACTTC.

This clonotype was counted many times. This chain links TRBV7-3 with TRBJ2-3; D gene uncertain. The CDR3 totals 16 residues. V was pared by 2 bases and J by 0 bases, with 12 bases between. Germline V gene lookup returns CDR1 SGHTA and CDR2 FQGTGA. The CDR3, as DNA: TGTGCCAGCAGCTTATTCATAACCACTAGCACAGATACGCAGTATTTT. This sequence encodes CASSLFITTSTDTQYF.

This clonotype was seen repeatedly, ten times or more. The chain recombines TRBV29-1 with TRBJ2-7; 7 nucleotides match TRBD1. This CDR3 has 12 amino acids. CDR1 SQVTM and CDR2 ANQGSEA come from the germline V gene. Trimming cost V 3 bases and J 5 bases; bases outside gene matches: 4. CDR3 nucleotide sequence: TGCAGCGTTGATCAGGGGGTGGACGAGCAGTACTTC. This codes for CSVDQGVDEQYF.

Only a few counts were recorded for this clonotype. The chain uses TRBV10-3 and TRBJ2-1, with D possibly matching TRBD1 (6 bases). Germline V gene lookup returns CDR1 ENHRY and CDR2 SYGVKD. V lost 3 bases and J lost 10, with 22 bases in between. This CDR3 contains 16 residues. CDR3 region: CAISDFRGGRASEQFF. DNA for the CDR3: TGTGCCATCAGTGATTTCCGAGGGGGACGTGCCAGCGAGCAGTTCTTC.

A word on this clonotype: At one end the junction does not follow the germline gene, possibly because of a read error. The chain links TRBV20-1 to TRBJ2-3, with a tentative D call TRBD2 (5 bases). Germline V CDR1 and CDR2: DFQATT, SNEGSKA (reference sequence). CDR3 size: 15 residues. The CDR3 spells CSARGGASGADTQYF. The CDR3 DNA follows: TGCAGTGCCAGAGGAGGCGCGAGTGGGGCAGATACGCAGTATTTT.

The rearrangement links TRBV10-3 to TRBJ2-7, with 12 bases matching TRBD1. V shed 8 bases and J 5 bases; nucleotides not matched to a gene: 1. The germline V gene encodes CDR1 ENHRY and CDR2 SYGVKD. The CDR3 is 12 residues long. CDR3 residues: CAIGTGGDEQYF. CDR3 in DNA: TGTGCCATCGGGACAGGGGGCGACGAGCAGTACTTC.

This clonotype was detected a few times. The chain joins TRBV20-1 to TRBJ2-3; 10 bases match TRBD2. Germline-derived CDR1 and CDR2 are DFQATT and SNEGSKA (reference sequence). The V and J ends lost 0 bases and 7 bases, in that order; junction bases with no gene match: 7. The CDR3 has 15 residues. As DNA, the CDR3 is TGCAGTGCTAGAGATCTAAGGACTAGCGGTTATACGCAGTATTTT. The encoded protein is CSARDLRTSGYTQYF.

This clonotype was counted a few times. The chain carries TRBV5-1 and TRBJ2-1; 10 bases are a match to TRBD2. V shed 0 bases, J shed 2 bases, and the junction held 5 bases outside the gene matches. The CDR3 has 17 residues. Per the germline V gene, CDR1 is SGHRS and CDR2 is YFSETQ. The CDR3 loop is CASSLAASGSPYNEQFF. The CDR3 DNA reads as TGCGCCAGCAGCTTGGCGGCTAGCGGGAGCCCCTACAATGAGCAGTTCTTC.

This clonotype has more than one count but fewer than ten. This chain connects TRBV27 to TRBJ2-5; D may be TRBD1 (6 bases). V gave up 5 bases and J gave up 5 bases, with 12 bases separating them. The CDR3 covers 13 residues. From germline, CDR1 is MNHEY and CDR2 SMNVEV (reference sequence). The chain's CDR3 is CASSQQGIETQYF. The DNA for the CDR3 is TGTGCCAGCAGTCAACAGGGTATCGAGACCCAGTACTTC.

This clonotype was seen ten or more times. V usage is TRBV5-1 and J usage is TRBJ1-4; tentatively, D is TRBD1 (5 bases). The CDR3 length is 15 residues. CDR1 SGHRS and CDR2 YFSETQ come from the germline V gene. Trimming cost V 0 bases and J 0 bases, with 6 bases left between them. The CDR3 DNA reads as TGCGCCAGCAGCTTGGGAGGGGCAACTAATGAAAAACTGTTTTTT. Translating it yields CASSLGGATNEKLFF.

This clonotype was observed a handful of times. The chain recombines TRBV12-3 or TRBV12-4 with TRBJ1-1; D remains unclear. V gave up 6 bases and J gave up 1 base, with 12 bases separating them. This CDR3 region has 14 residues. The CDR3: CASRPDPGNTEAFF. As DNA, the CDR3 is TGTGCCAGCAGACCCGATCCGGGGAACACTGAAGCTTTCTTT.

The chain has TRBV30 and TRBJ2-1; 8 bases map to TRBD1. The CDR3 spans 15 residues. Germline-derived CDR1 and CDR2 are GTSNPN and SVGIG (reference sequence). Trimming cost V 4 bases and J 4 bases; bases outside gene matches: 9. CDR3 sequence (DNA): TGTGCCTGGACGGGCGGGACAGGAAGATACAATGAGCAGTTCTTC. Amino acids: CAWTGGTGRYNEQFF.

This chain links TRBV18 with TRBJ1-2; tentative D call: TRBD1 (6 bases). V lost 4 bases and J 7 bases, leaving 13 bases between the germline ends. The CDR3 contains 13 residues. Germline lookup yields CDR1 KGHSH and CDR2 LQKENI. The CDR3 here is CASSQEGVSGYTF. Here the CDR3 DNA reads TGTGCCAGCTCACAGGAGGGGGTTTCTGGCTACACCTTC. Drawing the rest from reference TRBV18 and TRBJ1-2, the complete variable domain is NAGVMQNPRHLVRRRGQEARLRCSPMKGHSHVYWYRQLPEEGLKFMVYLQKENIIDESGMPKERFSAEFPKEGPSILRIQQVVRGDSAAYFCASSQEGVSGYTFGSGTRLTVV.